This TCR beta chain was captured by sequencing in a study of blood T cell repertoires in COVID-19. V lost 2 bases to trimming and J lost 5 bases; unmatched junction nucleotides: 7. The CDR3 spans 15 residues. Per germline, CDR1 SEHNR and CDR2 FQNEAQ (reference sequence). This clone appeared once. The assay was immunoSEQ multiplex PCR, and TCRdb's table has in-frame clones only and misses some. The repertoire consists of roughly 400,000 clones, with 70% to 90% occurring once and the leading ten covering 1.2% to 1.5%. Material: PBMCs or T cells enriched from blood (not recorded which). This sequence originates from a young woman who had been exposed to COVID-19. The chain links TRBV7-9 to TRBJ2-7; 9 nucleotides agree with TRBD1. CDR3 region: CASSLRDRGTDEQYF. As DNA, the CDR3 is TGTGCCAGCAGCTTACGTGACAGGGGGACGGACGAGCAGTACTTC. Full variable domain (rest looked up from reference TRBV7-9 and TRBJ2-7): DTGVSQNPRHKITKRGQNVTFRCDPISEHNRLYWYRQTLGQGPEFLTYFQNEAQLEKSRLLSDRFSAERPKGSFSTLEIQRTEQGDSAMYLCASSLRDRGTDEQYFGPGTRLTVT.